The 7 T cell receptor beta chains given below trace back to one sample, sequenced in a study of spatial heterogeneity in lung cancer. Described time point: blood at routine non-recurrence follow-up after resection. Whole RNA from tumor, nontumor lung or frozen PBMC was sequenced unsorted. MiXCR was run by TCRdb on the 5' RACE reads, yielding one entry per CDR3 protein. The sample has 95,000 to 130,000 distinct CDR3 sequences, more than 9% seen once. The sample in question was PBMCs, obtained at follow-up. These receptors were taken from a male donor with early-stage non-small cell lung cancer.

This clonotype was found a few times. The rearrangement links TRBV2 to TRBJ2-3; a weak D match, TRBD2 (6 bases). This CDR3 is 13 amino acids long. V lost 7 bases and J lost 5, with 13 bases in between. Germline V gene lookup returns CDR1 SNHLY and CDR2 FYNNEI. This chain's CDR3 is CASTRGGVDTQYF. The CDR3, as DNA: TGTGCCAGCACCCGAGGAGGGGTAGATACGCAGTATTTT.

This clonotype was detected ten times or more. In DNA form, the CDR3 reads TGCGCCAGCAGCCCTACAATCCGACAGGGTAATTCACCCCTCCACTTT. This codes for CASSPTIRQGNSPLHF. V and J are TRBV4-3 and TRBJ1-6; TRBD1 aligns across 7 bases. V lost 4 bases to trimming and J lost 6 bases; unmatched junction nucleotides: 9. The CDR3 length is 16 residues. CDR1 and CDR2 (germline): LGHNA, YSLEER.

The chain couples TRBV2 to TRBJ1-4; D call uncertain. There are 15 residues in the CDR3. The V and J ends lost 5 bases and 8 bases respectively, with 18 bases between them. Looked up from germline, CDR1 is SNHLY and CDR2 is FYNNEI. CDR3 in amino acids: CASSSHSNTPEKLFF. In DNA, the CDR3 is TGTGCCAGCAGTTCCCACTCGAACACTCCCGAAAAACTGTTTTTT.

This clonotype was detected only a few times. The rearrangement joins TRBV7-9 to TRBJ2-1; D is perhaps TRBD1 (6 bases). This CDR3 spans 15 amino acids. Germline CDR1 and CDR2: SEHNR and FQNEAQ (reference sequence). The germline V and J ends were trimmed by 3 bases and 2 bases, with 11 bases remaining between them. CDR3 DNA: TGTGCCAGCAGCTTCGGGCAGGGGACCTACAATGAGCAGTTCTTC. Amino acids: CASSFGQGTYNEQFF.

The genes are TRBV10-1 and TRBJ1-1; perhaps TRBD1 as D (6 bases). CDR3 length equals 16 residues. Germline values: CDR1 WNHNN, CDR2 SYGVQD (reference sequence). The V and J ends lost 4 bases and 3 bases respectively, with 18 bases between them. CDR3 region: CASSASGAPRDTEAFF. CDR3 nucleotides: TGCGCCAGCAGTGCCTCGGGGGCGCCAAGGGACACTGAAGCTTTCTTT.

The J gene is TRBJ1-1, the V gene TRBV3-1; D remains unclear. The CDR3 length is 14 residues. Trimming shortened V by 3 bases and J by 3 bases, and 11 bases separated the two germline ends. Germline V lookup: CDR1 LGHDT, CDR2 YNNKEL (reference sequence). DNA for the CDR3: TGTGCCAGCAGCCAGGGCAACTACTACACTGAAGCTTTCTTT. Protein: CASSQGNYYTEAFF.

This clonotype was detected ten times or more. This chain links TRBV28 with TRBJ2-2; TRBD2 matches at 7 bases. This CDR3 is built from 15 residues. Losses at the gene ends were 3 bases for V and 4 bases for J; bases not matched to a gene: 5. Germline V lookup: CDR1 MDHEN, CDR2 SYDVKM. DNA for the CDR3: TGTGCCAGCAGTTTGGGAGGGGCCCTCACCGGGGAGCTGTTTTTT. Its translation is CASSLGGALTGELFF.